The next 12 T cell receptor beta chains were all read from a single sample in a study of beta chain features in type 1 diabetes. Every bit of the isolated RNA underwent reverse transcription, so sequencing read expressed TCRB transcripts. TCRdb's copy holds only in-frame clones and misses some; the assay was immunoSEQ multiplex PCR. In the table there are about 210,000 clones, approximately 10% of which are singletons. The specimen sequenced was central memory CD4+ T cells from blood. Source of these receptors: a man aged 18 to 29 in good health.

The chain carries TRBV4-2 and TRBJ2-1; TRBD2 agrees at 9 bases. CDR1 is LGHNA and CDR2 is YNFKEQ in the germline V gene. This CDR3 contains 15 residues. V gave up 0 bases and J gave up 5 bases; unmatched junction bases: 2. This CDR3 reads CASSQEEREDNEQFF. The DNA for the CDR3 is TGTGCCAGCAGCCAAGAGGAGCGGGAGGACAATGAGCAGTTCTTC.

The table lists this clone with many counts. In nucleotides, the CDR3 is TGTGCCAGCTCCCGGGGGGACGGCCGCCCGGATACGCAGTATTTT. It codes for CASSRGDGRPDTQYF. This chain joins TRBV18 and TRBJ2-3; 7 nucleotides match TRBD2. CDR1 is KGHSH and CDR2 is LQKENI in the germline V gene. The ends lost 6 bases at V and 6 bases at J; junction bases unmatched: 12. The length of the CDR3 is 15 residues. The full variable domain, in which reference TRBV18 and TRBJ2-3 provide the parts outside the CDR3, is NAGVMQNPRHLVRRRGQEARLRCSPMKGHSHVYWYRQLPEEGLKFMVYLQKENIIDESGMPKERFSAEFPKEGPSILRIQQVVRGDSAAYFCASSRGDGRPDTQYFGPGTRLTVL.

The chain recombines TRBV10-3 with TRBJ1-2, with 8 positions matching TRBD1. The CDR3 length is 13 residues. Per germline, CDR1 ENHRY and CDR2 SYGVKD. Unmatched junction bases numbered 4, after V lost 4 bases and J lost 6 bases. CDR3 region: CAISATGEDGYTF. For the CDR3, the DNA is TGTGCCATCAGTGCGACAGGGGAGGATGGCTACACCTTC.

The rearrangement links TRBV28 to TRBJ1-1; D unresolved. V was cut by 8 bases and J by 0 bases, with 10 bases left in between. Germline V gene sequence: CDR1 MDHEN, CDR2 SYDVKM. The CDR3 is 13 amino acids. The CDR3 nucleotides are TGTGCCAGCCGTAGTGCGCTGAACACTGAAGCTTTCTTT. As protein: CASRSALNTEAFF.

This clone was picked up a small number of times. V usage is TRBV7-9 and J usage is TRBJ2-7, with 9 bases lining up with TRBD1. V trimming: 6 bases; J trimming: 1 base; junction bases outside the gene matches: 7. The length of the CDR3 is 15 residues. CDR1 SEHNR and CDR2 FQNEAQ come from the germline V gene (reference sequence). The CDR3 nucleotides are TGTGCCAGCAGTCTTACAGGGGGCTTATCCTACGAGCAGTACTTC. This sequence encodes CASSLTGGLSYEQYF.

The table lists this clone with a few counts. V is TRBV5-4 and J is TRBJ2-3; D remains ambiguous. The CDR3 is made up of 13 amino acids. V was cut by 3 bases and J by 2 bases, with 7 bases left in between. The germline CDR1 and CDR2 sequences are SGHNT and YYREEE (reference sequence). CDR3 in amino acids: CASSSHFTDTQYF. In DNA form, the CDR3 reads TGTGCCAGCAGCTCGCATTTCACAGATACGCAGTATTTT.

Ten or more counts support this clone. The chain recombines TRBV2 with TRBJ2-5; D perhaps matches TRBD1 (5 bases). The germline V gene encodes CDR1 SNHLY and CDR2 FYNNEI. Trimming cost V 1 base and J 6 bases, with 18 bases left between them. The CDR3 covers 16 residues. Written as DNA, the CDR3 is TGTGCCAGCAGTGAAGTCGCCTCAAGGGGTTATAAGACCCAGTACTTC. As protein: CASSEVASRGYKTQYF.

As to this clone: This could be a read error, since a much larger clone is one nucleotide away. The chain links TRBV7-6 to TRBJ1-4; D remains ambiguous. CDR3 length: 15 residues. Germline-derived CDR1 and CDR2 are SGHVS and FNYEAQ. The CDR3 DNA reads TGTGCCATCAGCTCCCAGCCCCCTACGGGAGAAAAACTGTTTTTT. Translating it yields CAISSQPPTGEKLFF.

This chain links TRBV29-1 with TRBJ1-2; 12 bases align to TRBD1. Unmatched junction bases numbered 8, after V lost 7 bases and J lost 8 bases. The CDR3 runs 13 residues. The germline gives CDR1 SQVTM, CDR2 ANQGSEA. The CDR3 DNA sequence: TGCAGCGCCGAACCGGGACAGGGGGCCGGCTACACCTTC. Translating it yields CSAEPGQGAGYTF.

On this clone: Other DNA sequences within the sample encode an identical CDR3. The chain uses TRBV7-2 and TRBJ2-2, with TRBD2 matching over 7 bases. Unmatched junction bases numbered 1, after V lost 3 bases and J lost 3 bases. The CDR3 length is 14 residues. From germline, CDR1 is SGHTA and CDR2 FQGNSA. The CDR3 protein is CASSFSGDTGELFF. As DNA, the CDR3 is TGTGCCAGCAGCTTCAGCGGGGACACCGGGGAGCTGTTTTTT. Full variable domain (rest looked up from reference TRBV7-2 and TRBJ2-2): GAGVSQSPSNKVTEKGKDVELRCDPISGHTALYWYRQSLGQGLEFLIYFQGNSAPDKSGLPSDRFSAERTGGSVSTLTIQRTQQEDSAVYLCASSFSGDTGELFFGEGSRLTVL.

The rearrangement links TRBV7-2 to TRBJ2-5; D is tentatively TRBD1 or TRBD2 (5 bases each). CDR3 size: 13 residues. Looked up from germline, CDR1 is SGHTA and CDR2 is FQGNSA. V gave up 4 bases and J gave up 5 bases, with 11 bases separating them. In DNA, the CDR3 is TGTGCCAGCAGCTCCACAGGACTGGAGACCCAGTACTTC. Amino acids: CASSSTGLETQYF.

This chain connects TRBV7-2 to TRBJ2-2; 9 bases match TRBD2. The ends lost 6 bases at V and 7 bases at J; junction bases unmatched: 9. This CDR3 spans 15 amino acids. Germline CDR1 reads SGHTA; CDR2 reads FQGNSA. The CDR3 sequence is CASRDYSGSGGELFF. The CDR3 region has the DNA TGTGCCAGCAGGGATTATAGCGGGAGCGGCGGGGAGCTGTTTTTT.